The sample holds a few counts of the clone carrying this T cell receptor beta chain. Participants, roughly 18 to 100 years old, spanned around 25 US areas. This sample stems from a study of blood T cell repertoires in COVID-19. Study-level background: Samples representing acute and convalescent COVID-19 were sourced from the United States, Italy and Spain. Sources were T cells, B-cell-depleted T cells, or PBMCs; the material itself was cDNA or gDNA.

Germline V CDR1 and CDR2: LNHDA, SQIVND (reference sequence). This CDR3 has 14 residues. Trimming took 3 bases from V and 8 from J, leaving 16 bases between them. Produced via immunoSEQ multiplex PCR; TCRdb's table is partial and in-frame only. The sample holds 140,000 or so clones, approximately 83% seen once. This chain links TRBV19 with TRBJ1-2; TRBD1 might be the D (6 bases). The material sequenced was PBMCs or T cells enriched from blood (not recorded which). The TCR comes from a man between 50 and 59 years old who had recovered from COVID-19. The CDR3: CASSILSRDTGYTF. The CDR3 region has the DNA TGTGCCAGTAGTATCCTATCTCGGGACACCGGCTACACCTTC.